Each of the 16 T cell receptor beta chains below was sequenced from the same sample in a study of blood T cell repertoires in COVID-19. Profiled with immunoSEQ multiplex PCR; TCRdb holds only in-frame clones, not every one. This sample has over 100,000 clones; nearly 85% occur once, and the top ten carry about 6.6%. The material sequenced was peripheral blood. Source of these receptors: a woman aged 45-59 years with acute or convalescent COVID-19.

The sample holds one count of this clone. The genes are TRBV25-1 and TRBJ2-7, with a weak D call TRBD2 (6 bases). The CDR3 has 10 amino acids. The germline V gene encodes CDR1 MGHDK and CDR2 SYGVNS. CDR3: CARGRDEQYF. The CDR3 bases are TGTGCGCGGGGTAGGGACGAGCAGTACTTC.

This chain uses TRBV6-5 with TRBJ1-2; 7 bases align to TRBD1. The trim removed 6 bases at V and 5 bases at J, leaving 9 bases unmatched. Germline V CDR1 and CDR2: MNHEY, SVGAGI. This CDR3 is built from 14 residues. This CDR3 is CASSAETGRYGYTF. The CDR3 nucleotides are TGTGCCAGCAGCGCGGAGACAGGGAGATATGGCTACACCTTC.

The J gene is TRBJ1-5, the V gene TRBV19; D is possibly TRBD1 (6 bases). Trimming took 5 bases from V and 6 from J, leaving 20 bases between them. Germline V gene sequence: CDR1 LNHDA, CDR2 SQIVND (reference sequence). The CDR3 runs 16 residues. This CDR3 is CASSFLPQGSGQPQHF. In DNA, the CDR3 is TGTGCCAGTAGTTTCCTACCACAGGGTTCGGGTCAGCCCCAGCATTTT.

The chain has TRBV7-2 and TRBJ2-3; D remains unclear. This CDR3 is 12 amino acids long. V was cut by 5 bases and J by 8 bases, with 11 bases left in between. Germline CDR1 is SGHTA and CDR2 is FQGNSA. The CDR3 here is CASSHVHGTQYF. The CDR3 bases are TGTGCCAGCAGCCATGTTCACGGTACGCAGTATTTT.

In DNA, the CDR3 is TGTGCCAGCTCACCACAGGGGAATCAGCCCCAGCATTTT. Residues: CASSPQGNQPQHF. The chain combines TRBV18 with TRBJ1-5, with a tentative D call TRBD1 (5 bases). V lost 1 base to trimming and J lost 4 bases, with 5 bases between them. The CDR3 has 13 residues. Germline CDR1 KGHSH, CDR2 LQKENI.

This chain joins TRBV19 and TRBJ2-7, with D perhaps TRBD2 (7 bases). The CDR3 runs to 18 residues. CDR1 and CDR2 from the germline V gene are LNHDA and SQIVND (reference sequence). The germline V and J ends were trimmed by 0 bases and 0 bases, with 18 bases remaining between them. The CDR3 sequence: CASSIDLFLRGPSYEQYF. The CDR3 DNA reads TGTGCCAGTAGTATAGATCTATTTCTGCGGGGGCCCTCCTACGAGCAGTACTTC. Full variable domain (outside the CDR3, taken from reference TRBV19 and TRBJ2-7): DGGITQSPKYLFRKEGQNVTLSCEQNLNHDAMYWYRQDPGQGLRLIYYSQIVNDFQKGDIAEGYSVSREKKESFPLTVTSAQKNPTAFYLCASSIDLFLRGPSYEQYFGPGTRLTVT.

The chain has TRBV19 and TRBJ1-5; TRBD1 aligns across 9 bases. Trimming took 0 bases from V and 3 from J; bases not matched to a gene: 9. Per germline, CDR1 LNHDA and CDR2 SQIVND (reference sequence). The CDR3 extends over 18 amino acids. Written as DNA, the CDR3 is TGTGCCAGTAGTATAGAGGACAGGGGTCCCGTGGTCAATCAGCCCCAGCATTTT. This codes for CASSIEDRGPVVNQPQHF. Drawing the rest from reference TRBV19 and TRBJ1-5, the complete variable domain is DGGITQSPKYLFRKEGQNVTLSCEQNLNHDAMYWYRQDPGQGLRLIYYSQIVNDFQKGDIAEGYSVSREKKESFPLTVTSAQKNPTAFYLCASSIEDRGPVVNQPQHFGDGTRLSIL.

V is TRBV5-8 and J is TRBJ2-1; 7 nucleotides match TRBD1. This CDR3 spans 12 amino acids. The V segment lost 4 bases and the J segment 11 bases; nucleotides outside the gene matches: 6. CDR1 is SGHTS, CDR2 YDEGEE, per germline. CDR3 sequence: CASSTQQGKQFF. CDR3 DNA sequence: TGTGCCAGCAGCACCCAACAGGGGAAGCAGTTCTTC.

The chain recombines TRBV7-3 with TRBJ2-6, with D perhaps matching TRBD2 (5 bases). V was cut by 3 bases and J by 0 bases, with 9 bases left in between. Germline CDR1 SGHTA, CDR2 FQGTGA. This CDR3 is 16 amino acids long. CDR3 bases: TGTGCCAGCAGCTTGCCAGGAGGCTCTGGGGCCAACGTCCTGACTTTC. Translation: CASSLPGGSGANVLTF.

The chain combines TRBV7-3 with TRBJ2-1; 7 bases agree with TRBD2. The CDR3 sequence is 16 residues long. CDR1 is SGHTA and CDR2 is FQGTGA in the germline V gene. With 5 bases clipped from V and 2 bases from J, the junction kept 9 bases outside the gene matches. The CDR3 DNA reads TGTGCCAGCAGCCCCTCCGGGCTAGCGGCCTACAATGAGCAGTTCTTC. This encodes CASSPSGLAAYNEQFF.

The chain uses TRBV11-2 and TRBJ2-2; no clear D gene. From germline, CDR1 is SGHAT and CDR2 FQNNGV. The V end was cut by 1 base, the J end by 4 bases, with 7 bases between. The CDR3 extends over 14 amino acids. CDR3 sequence (DNA): TGTGCCAGCAGCTTAGCTAGGTCCACCGGGGAGCTGTTTTTT. It encodes CASSLARSTGELFF.

The gene calls are TRBV27 and TRBJ2-3; possible D gene TRBD1, 6 bases. The length of the CDR3 is 13 residues. Germline loops: CDR1 MNHEY, CDR2 SMNVEV (reference sequence). V gave up 5 bases and J gave up 9 bases, with 15 bases separating them. In DNA form, the CDR3 reads TGTGCCAGCAGTGGGACCAAAGGGGGAACGCAGTATTTT. Protein product: CASSGTKGGTQYF.

The V and J genes are TRBV30 and TRBJ1-4; perhaps TRBD1 as D (5 bases). The CDR3 sequence is 15 residues long. Germline assignment: CDR1 GTSNPN and CDR2 SVGIG (reference sequence). Trimming pared 3 bases from V and 8 bases from J, leaving 19 bases between. The CDR3 nucleotides are TGTGCCTGGAGGACCGCGGGGGGTCTTTTAGAAAAACTGTTTTTT. Its translation is CAWRTAGGLLEKLFF.

This clone has a single count. The chain employs TRBV6-5 and TRBJ1-1, with D tentatively TRBD1 (5 bases). Germline V gene sequence: CDR1 MNHEY, CDR2 SVGAGI. V lost 4 bases and J 5 bases, leaving 11 bases between the germline ends. The CDR3 sequence is 13 residues long. The chain's CDR3 is CASSLIGVTEAFF. The CDR3 DNA reads TGTGCCAGCAGTTTGATAGGGGTAACTGAAGCTTTCTTT.

The chain uses TRBV6-5 and TRBJ2-1; 11 nucleotides agree with TRBD2. Germline CDR1 MNHEY, CDR2 SVGAGI. The CDR3 spans 15 residues. The V segment lost 5 bases and the J segment 6 bases; nucleotides outside the gene matches: 6. CDR3 loop: CASSPSGGFFNEQFF. The CDR3 DNA reads TGTGCCAGCAGTCCTAGCGGGGGGTTTTTCAATGAGCAGTTCTTC.

CDR3 nucleotides: TGTGCCAGCAGCCCCCTGGTAGGGGGAGAAACTGATGGCTACACCTTC. Translation gives CASSPLVGGETDGYTF. The rearrangement links TRBV4-2 to TRBJ1-2, with D tentatively TRBD1 (6 bases). In germline, CDR1 is LGHNA, CDR2 YNFKEQ. V was shortened by 4 bases and J by 6 bases, with 21 bases between the two germline ends. This CDR3 spans 16 amino acids.